This TCR beta chain originates from a study of cytotoxic CD8 clonotypes in ibrutinib-treated CLL. Study findings and constraints: Sustained-remission and progressing patients had unequal sampling times. Public clonotypes were rare and shrank or held steady on treatment.

Library input was roughly 1.9 micrograms of DNA from cryopreserved PBMCs. The germline V and J ends were trimmed by 1 base and 7 bases, with 17 bases remaining between them. The CDR3 length is 16 residues. From germline, CDR1 is SNHLY and CDR2 FYNNEI. Some clones are missing from TCRdb's copy, which holds only in-frame ones; the method was immunoSEQ multiplex PCR. The table lists around 16,000 clones, 68% of them singletons, with approximately 20% in the top ten. Worth noting for this clone: Its antigen is still unknown.

This chain connects TRBV2 to TRBJ1-5; D is unresolved. The receptor was derived from a human donor with chronic lymphocytic leukemia. Source: PBMCs, taken before ibrutinib treatment. This CDR3 is CASSEGWRASGQPQHF. The CDR3 DNA sequence: TGTGCCAGCAGTGAAGGTTGGCGAGCGTCCGGGCAGCCCCAGCATTTT.